Sequencing of this TCR beta chain was carried out in a study of blood T cells in healthy people across ages. Findings of the study overall: Considered underestimates were the diversity estimates obtained from one million T cells.

The CDR3 runs 13 residues. The germline V and J ends were trimmed by 4 bases and 5 bases, with 12 bases remaining between them. The V gene's germline CDR1 is SGHRS and CDR2 YFSETQ. This clonotype occurred many times. Its antigen is currently unknown. Primed by a sample-barcoded 5' primer and a J-beta primer mix, a second PCR proceeded for 7 to 11 cycles. Using its own MiXCR run on the 5' RACE reads, TCRdb lists one record per CDR3 protein. The sample holds about 1,600,000 distinct CDR3 sequences, approximately 40% seen once. V is TRBV5-1 and J is TRBJ2-5, with D hard to call. What was sequenced was blood. The clonotype comes from a woman under 30 in good health. The CDR3 sequence is CASSPLGRETQYF. The CDR3 nucleotides are TGCGCCAGCAGCCCCCTTGGAAGGGAGACCCAGTACTTC.